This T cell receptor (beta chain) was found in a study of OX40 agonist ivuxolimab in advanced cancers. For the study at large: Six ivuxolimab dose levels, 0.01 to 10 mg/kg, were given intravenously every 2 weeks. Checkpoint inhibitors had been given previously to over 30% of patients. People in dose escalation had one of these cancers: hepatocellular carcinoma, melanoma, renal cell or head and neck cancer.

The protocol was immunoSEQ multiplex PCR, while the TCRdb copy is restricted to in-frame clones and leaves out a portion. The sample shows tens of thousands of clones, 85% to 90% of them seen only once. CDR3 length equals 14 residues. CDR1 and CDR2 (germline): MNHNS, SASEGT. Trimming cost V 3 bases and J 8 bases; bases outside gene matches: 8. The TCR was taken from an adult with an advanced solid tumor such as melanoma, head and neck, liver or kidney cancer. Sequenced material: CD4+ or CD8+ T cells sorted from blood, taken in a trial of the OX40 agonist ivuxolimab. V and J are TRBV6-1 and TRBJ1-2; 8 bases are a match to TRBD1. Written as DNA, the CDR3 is TGTGCCAGCAGTGAGAACAGGGGGGCCTCGGGCTACACCTTC. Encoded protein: CASSENRGASGYTF.